The TCR beta chain described here comes from a study of cytomegalovirus exposure and HLA in healthy donors. The primer mix had 60 Vbeta and 13 Jbeta primers. The assay was immunoSEQ multiplex PCR, and TCRdb's table has in-frame clones only and misses some. The sample includes around 130,000 clones, about 70% of them seen just once. This CDR3 region has 15 residues. V was clipped by 0 bases and J by 8 bases, with 14 bases between them. Germline V CDR1 and CDR2: MNHEY, SVGAGI. V usage is TRBV6-5 and J usage is TRBJ1-3; D ambiguous. The TCR originated in a woman aged 55-70 years in good health and CMV-seropositive. The specimen was PBMCs. This chain's CDR3 is CASSYSARGSDTIYF. Written as DNA, the CDR3 is TGTGCCAGCAGTTACTCGGCCCGGGGATCGGACACCATATATTTT.